The sequence of this TCR beta chain was determined in a study of post-analysis software for immune sequencing data. Study summary: Some patients lacked subtype; others had relapsing-remitting, secondary progressive or progressive-relapsing disease.

Unique molecular identifiers tagged the TCR beta cDNA libraries. TCRdb independently ran MiXCR on the PCR reads; one entry per CDR3 protein. The data show 700,000 to 900,000 distinct CDR3 sequences, with around 45% seen just once and roughly 4.9% held by the top ten. Study outcomes and limitations: Five or six TRBV segments, TRBV5-6, TRBV5-1 and TRBV20-1 among them, were found more frequent in patients than controls.

Germline assignment: CDR1 SGHDT and CDR2 YYEEEE. The trim removed 0 bases at V and 1 base at J, leaving 3 bases unmatched. This CDR3 contains 15 residues. With respect to this clonotype: Its specificity is unknown.

The receptor was isolated from a girl aged 10 to 17 with multiple sclerosis. The J gene is TRBJ2-7, the V gene TRBV5-6, with 8 bases lining up with TRBD2. The specimen was blood. CDR3 sequence (DNA): TGTGCCAGCAGCTTGGTCGGGAGGGTATCCTACGAGCAGTACTTC. Residues: CASSLVGRVSYEQYF.